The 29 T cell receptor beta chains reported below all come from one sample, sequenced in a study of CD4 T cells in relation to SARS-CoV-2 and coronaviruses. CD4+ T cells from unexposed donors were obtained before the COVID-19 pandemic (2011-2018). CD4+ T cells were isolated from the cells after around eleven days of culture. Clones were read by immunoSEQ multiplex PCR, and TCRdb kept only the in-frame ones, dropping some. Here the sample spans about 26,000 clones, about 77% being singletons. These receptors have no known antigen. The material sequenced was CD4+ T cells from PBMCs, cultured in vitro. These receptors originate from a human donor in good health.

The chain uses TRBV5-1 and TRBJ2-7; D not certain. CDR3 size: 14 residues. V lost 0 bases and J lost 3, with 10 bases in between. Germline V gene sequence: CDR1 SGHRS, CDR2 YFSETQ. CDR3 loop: CASSLGPLNYEQYF. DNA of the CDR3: TGCGCCAGCAGCTTGGGGCCCCTTAACTACGAGCAGTACTTC.

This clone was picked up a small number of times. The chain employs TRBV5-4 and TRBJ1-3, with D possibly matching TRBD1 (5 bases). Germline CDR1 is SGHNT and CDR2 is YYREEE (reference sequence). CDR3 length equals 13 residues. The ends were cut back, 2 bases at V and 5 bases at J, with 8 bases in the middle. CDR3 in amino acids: CASSFGGRNTIYF. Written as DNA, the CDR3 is TGTGCCAGCAGCTTTGGGGGAAGAAACACCATATATTTT. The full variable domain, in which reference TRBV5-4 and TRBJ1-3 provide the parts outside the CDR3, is ETGVTQSPTHLIKTRGQQVTLRCSSQSGHNTVSWYQQALGQGPQFIFQYYREEENGRGNFPPRFSGLQFPNYSSELNVNALELDDSALYLCASSFGGRNTIYFGEGSWLTVV.

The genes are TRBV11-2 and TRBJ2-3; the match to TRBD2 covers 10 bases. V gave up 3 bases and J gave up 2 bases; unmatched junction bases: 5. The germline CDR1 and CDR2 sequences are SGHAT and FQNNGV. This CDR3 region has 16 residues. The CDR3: CASSFLSGGPTDTQYF. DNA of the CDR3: TGTGCCAGCAGCTTCCTTAGCGGGGGGCCCACAGATACGCAGTATTTT. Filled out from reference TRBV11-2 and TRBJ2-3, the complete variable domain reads EAGVAQSPRYKIIEKRQSVAFWCNPISGHATLYWYQQILGQGPKLLIQFQNNGVVDDSQLPKDRFSAERLKGVDSTLKIQPAKLEDSAVYLCASSFLSGGPTDTQYFGPGTRLTVL.

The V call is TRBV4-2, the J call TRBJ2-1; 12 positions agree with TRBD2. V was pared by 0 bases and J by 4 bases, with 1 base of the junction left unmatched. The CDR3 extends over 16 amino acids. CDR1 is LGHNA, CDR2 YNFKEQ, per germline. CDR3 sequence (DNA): TGTGCCAGCAGCCAAGACCTAGCGGGAGGGTACAATGAGCAGTTCTTC. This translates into CASSQDLAGGYNEQFF.

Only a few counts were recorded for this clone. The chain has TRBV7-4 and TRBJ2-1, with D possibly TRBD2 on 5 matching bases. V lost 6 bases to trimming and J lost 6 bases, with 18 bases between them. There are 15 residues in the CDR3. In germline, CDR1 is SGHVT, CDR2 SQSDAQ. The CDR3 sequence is CASSSWEFSLNEQFF. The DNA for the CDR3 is TGTGCCAGCAGTTCCTGGGAGTTTTCACTCAATGAGCAGTTCTTC.

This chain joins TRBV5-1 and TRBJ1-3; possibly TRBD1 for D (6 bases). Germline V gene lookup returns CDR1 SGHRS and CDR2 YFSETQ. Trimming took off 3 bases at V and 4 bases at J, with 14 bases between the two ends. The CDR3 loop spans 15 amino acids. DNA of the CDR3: TGCGCCAGCAGCTCGGGAACAGGGTTGGGAAACACCATATATTTT. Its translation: CASSSGTGLGNTIYF.

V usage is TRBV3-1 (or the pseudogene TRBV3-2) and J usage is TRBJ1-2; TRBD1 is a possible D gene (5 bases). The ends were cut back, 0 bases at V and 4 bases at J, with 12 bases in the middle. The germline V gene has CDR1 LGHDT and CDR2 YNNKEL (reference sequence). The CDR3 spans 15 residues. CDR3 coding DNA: TGTGCCAGCAGCCAAGATCGGGGCAGGGCCTATGGCTACACCTTC. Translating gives CASSQDRGRAYGYTF.

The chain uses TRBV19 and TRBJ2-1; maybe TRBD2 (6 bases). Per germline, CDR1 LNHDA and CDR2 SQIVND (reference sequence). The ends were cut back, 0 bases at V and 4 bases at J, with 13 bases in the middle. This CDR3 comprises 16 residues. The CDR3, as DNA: TGTGCCAGTAGTATAGATACTAGCACGATATACAATGAGCAGTTCTTC. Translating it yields CASSIDTSTIYNEQFF. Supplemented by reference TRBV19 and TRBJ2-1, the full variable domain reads DGGITQSPKYLFRKEGQNVTLSCEQNLNHDAMYWYRQDPGQGLRLIYYSQIVNDFQKGDIAEGYSVSREKKESFPLTVTSAQKNPTAFYLCASSIDTSTIYNEQFFGPGTRLTVL.

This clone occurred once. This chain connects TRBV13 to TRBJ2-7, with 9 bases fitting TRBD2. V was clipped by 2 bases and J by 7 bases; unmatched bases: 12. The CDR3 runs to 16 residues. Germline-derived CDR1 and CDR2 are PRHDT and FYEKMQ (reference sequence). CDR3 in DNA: TGTGCCAGCAGCTTATGGGGAGCGGGGGGTCCCAGGGAGCAGTACTTC. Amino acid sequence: CASSLWGAGGPREQYF. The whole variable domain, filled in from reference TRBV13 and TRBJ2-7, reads AAGVIQSPRHLIKEKRETATLKCYPIPRHDTVYWYQQGPGQDPQFLISFYEKMQSDKGSIPDRFSAQQFSDYHSELNMSSLELGDSALYFCASSLWGAGGPREQYFGPGTRLTVT.

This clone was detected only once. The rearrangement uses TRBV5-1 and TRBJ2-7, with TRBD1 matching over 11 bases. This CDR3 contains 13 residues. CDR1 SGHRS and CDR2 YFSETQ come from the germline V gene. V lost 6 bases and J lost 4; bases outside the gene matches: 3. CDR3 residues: CASTGQGAYEQYF. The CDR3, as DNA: TGCGCCAGCACAGGACAGGGGGCTTACGAGCAGTACTTC.

For the CDR3, the DNA is TGTGCCAGCAGCCCCGGGGCCCCTCAGCCCCAGCATTTT. Amino acid sequence: CASSPGAPQPQHF. The V and J genes are TRBV7-2 and TRBJ1-5, with D possibly TRBD1 on 5 matching bases. The CDR3 is made up of 13 amino acids. CDR1 and CDR2 from the germline V gene are SGHTA and FQGNSA. V was pared by 5 bases and J by 6 bases, with 11 bases between. Drawing the rest from reference TRBV7-2 and TRBJ1-5, the complete variable domain is GAGVSQSPSNKVTEKGKDVELRCDPISGHTALYWYRQSLGQGLEFLIYFQGNSAPDKSGLPSDRFSAERTGGSVSTLTIQRTQQEDSAVYLCASSPGAPQPQHFGDGTRLSIL.

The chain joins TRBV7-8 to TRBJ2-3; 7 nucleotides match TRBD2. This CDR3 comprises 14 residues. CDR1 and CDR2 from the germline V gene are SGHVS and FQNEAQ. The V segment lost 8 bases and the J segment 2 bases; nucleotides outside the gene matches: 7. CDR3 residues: CASARGEHTDTQYF. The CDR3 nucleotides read TGTGCCAGCGCCCGGGGGGAGCACACAGATACGCAGTATTTT.

CDR3 sequence (DNA): TGTGCCAGCAGCCTCGTAGGGGGACAGATGAACACTGAAGCTTTCTTT. It is translated as CASSLVGGQMNTEAFF. V and J are TRBV11-3 and TRBJ1-1; 7 bases map to TRBD1. The CDR3 has 16 amino acids. With 5 bases clipped from V and 0 bases from J, the junction kept 9 bases outside the gene matches. Germline loops: CDR1 SGHNT, CDR2 YENEEA.

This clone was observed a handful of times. The CDR3 spells CASSFTGVTGELFF. CDR3 nucleotides: TGTGCCAGCAGTTTTACAGGGGTTACCGGGGAGCTGTTTTTT. V is TRBV28 and J is TRBJ2-2, with 7 bases aligning to TRBD1. The V gene's germline CDR1 is MDHEN and CDR2 SYDVKM. This CDR3 region has 14 residues. J gave up 5 bases and V 3 bases, and 3 bases lay outside the gene matches.

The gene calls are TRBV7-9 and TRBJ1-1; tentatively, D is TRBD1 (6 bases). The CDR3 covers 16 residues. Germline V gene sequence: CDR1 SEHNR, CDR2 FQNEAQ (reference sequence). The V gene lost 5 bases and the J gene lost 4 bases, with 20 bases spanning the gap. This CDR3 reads CASSPRGLQGGTEAFF. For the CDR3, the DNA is TGTGCCAGCAGCCCGCGAGGTCTACAGGGAGGCACTGAAGCTTTCTTT.

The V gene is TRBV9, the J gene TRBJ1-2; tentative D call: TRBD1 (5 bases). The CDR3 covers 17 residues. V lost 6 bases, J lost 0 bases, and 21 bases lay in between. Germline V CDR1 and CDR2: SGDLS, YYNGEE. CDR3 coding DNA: TGTGCCAGCACCCTACAGCAGGGACCCTCCCCTAACTATGGCTACACCTTC. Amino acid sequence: CASTLQQGPSPNYGYTF.

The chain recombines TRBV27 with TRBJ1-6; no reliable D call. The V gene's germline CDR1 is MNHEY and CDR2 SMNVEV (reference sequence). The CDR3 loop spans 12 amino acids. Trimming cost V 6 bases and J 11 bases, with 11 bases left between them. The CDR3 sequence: CASRLFGAPLHF. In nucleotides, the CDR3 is TGTGCCAGCAGGCTTTTCGGGGCACCCCTCCACTTT.

The CDR3: CASSQAGDQAYGYTF. The CDR3 DNA reads TGTGCCAGCAGCCAAGCAGGGGATCAGGCCTATGGCTACACCTTC. This sequence joins TRBV4-2 and TRBJ1-2, with D perhaps TRBD1 (6 bases). Deletions cut 1 base from V and 4 bases from J, with 13 bases between. This CDR3 is built from 15 residues. In germline, CDR1 is LGHNA, CDR2 YNFKEQ.

The CDR3 coding sequence is TGTGCCAGCAGACAACAGGGATTTGGAAACACCATATATTTT. This encodes CASRQQGFGNTIYF. This chain links TRBV4-2 with TRBJ1-3; maybe TRBD1 (6 bases). The CDR3 consists of 14 residues. Trimming left V 6 bases short and J 3 bases short, with 12 bases between. Germline CDR1 is LGHNA and CDR2 is YNFKEQ.

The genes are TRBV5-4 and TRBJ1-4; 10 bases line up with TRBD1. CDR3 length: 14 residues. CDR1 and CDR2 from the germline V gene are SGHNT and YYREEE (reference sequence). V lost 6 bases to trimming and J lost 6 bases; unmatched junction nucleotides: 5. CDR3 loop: CASTSGTGDEKLFF. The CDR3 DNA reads TGTGCCAGCACCAGCGGGACAGGGGATGAAAAACTGTTTTTT.

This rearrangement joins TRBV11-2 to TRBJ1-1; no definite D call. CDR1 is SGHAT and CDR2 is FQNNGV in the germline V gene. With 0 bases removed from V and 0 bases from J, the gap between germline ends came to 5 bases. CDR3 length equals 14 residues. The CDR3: CASSLERMNTEAFF. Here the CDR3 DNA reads TGTGCCAGCAGCTTAGAACGGATGAACACTGAAGCTTTCTTT.

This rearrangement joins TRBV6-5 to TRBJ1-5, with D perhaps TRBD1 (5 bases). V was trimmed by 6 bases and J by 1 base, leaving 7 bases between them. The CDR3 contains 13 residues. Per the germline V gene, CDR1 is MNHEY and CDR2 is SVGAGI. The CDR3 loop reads CASSRGSNQPQHF. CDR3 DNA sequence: TGTGCCAGCAGCCGGGGGAGCAATCAGCCCCAGCATTTT.

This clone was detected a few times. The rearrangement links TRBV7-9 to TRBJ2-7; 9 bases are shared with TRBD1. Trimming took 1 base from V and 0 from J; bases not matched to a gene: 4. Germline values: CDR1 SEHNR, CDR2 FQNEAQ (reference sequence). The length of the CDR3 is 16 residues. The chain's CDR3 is CASSLVVTGGSYEQYF. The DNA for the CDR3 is TGTGCCAGCAGCTTAGTGGTGACAGGGGGCTCCTACGAGCAGTACTTC.

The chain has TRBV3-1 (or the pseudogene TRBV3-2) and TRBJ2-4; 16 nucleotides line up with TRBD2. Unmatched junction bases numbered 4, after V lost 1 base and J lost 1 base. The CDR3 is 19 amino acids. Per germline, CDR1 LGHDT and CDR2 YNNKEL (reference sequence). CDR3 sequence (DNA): TGTGCCAGCAGCCAAGCGGGACTAGCGGGGGGGAGTGCCAAAAACATTCAGTACTTC. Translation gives CASSQAGLAGGSAKNIQYF.

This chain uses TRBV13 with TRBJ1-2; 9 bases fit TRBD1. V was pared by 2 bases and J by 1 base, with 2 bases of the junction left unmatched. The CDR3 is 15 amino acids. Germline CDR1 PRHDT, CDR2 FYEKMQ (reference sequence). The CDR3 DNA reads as TGTGCCAGCAGCTTAACAGGGGGCGTTAACTATGGCTACACCTTC. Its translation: CASSLTGGVNYGYTF.

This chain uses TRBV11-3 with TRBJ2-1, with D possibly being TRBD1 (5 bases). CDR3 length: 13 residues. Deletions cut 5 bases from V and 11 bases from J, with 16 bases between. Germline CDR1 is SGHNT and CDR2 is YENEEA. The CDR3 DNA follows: TGTGCCAGCAGCCACCCCCAGGGCAGGCAGCAGTTCTTC. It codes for CASSHPQGRQQFF.

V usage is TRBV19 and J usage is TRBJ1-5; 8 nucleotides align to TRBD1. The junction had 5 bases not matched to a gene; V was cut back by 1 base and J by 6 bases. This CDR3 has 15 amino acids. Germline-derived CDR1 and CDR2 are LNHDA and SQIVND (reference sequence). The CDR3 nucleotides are TGTGCCAGTAGTATAGCTGCGACAGGGGTTCAGCCCCAGCATTTT. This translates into CASSIAATGVQPQHF. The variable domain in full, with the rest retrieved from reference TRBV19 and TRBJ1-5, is DGGITQSPKYLFRKEGQNVTLSCEQNLNHDAMYWYRQDPGQGLRLIYYSQIVNDFQKGDIAEGYSVSREKKESFPLTVTSAQKNPTAFYLCASSIAATGVQPQHFGDGTRLSIL.

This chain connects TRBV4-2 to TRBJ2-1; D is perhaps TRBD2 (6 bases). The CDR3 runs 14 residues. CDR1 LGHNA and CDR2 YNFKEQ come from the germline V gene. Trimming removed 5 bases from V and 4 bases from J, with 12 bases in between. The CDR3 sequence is CASSDRLGYNEQFF. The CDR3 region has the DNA TGTGCCAGCAGCGACCGACTAGGTTACAATGAGCAGTTCTTC.

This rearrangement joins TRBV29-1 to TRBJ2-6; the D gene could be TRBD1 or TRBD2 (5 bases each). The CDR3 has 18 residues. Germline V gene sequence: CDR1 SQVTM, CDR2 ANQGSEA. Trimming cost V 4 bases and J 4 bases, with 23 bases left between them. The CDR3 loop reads CSVVFGTGRFWGANVLTF. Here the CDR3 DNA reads TGCAGCGTTGTGTTTGGGACGGGACGATTTTGGGGGGCCAACGTCCTGACTTTC. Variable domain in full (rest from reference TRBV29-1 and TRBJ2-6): SAVISQKPSRDICQRGTSLTIQCQVDSQVTMMFWYRQQPGQSLTLIATANQGSEATYESGFVIDKFPISRPNLTFSTLTVSNMSPEDSSIYLCSVVFGTGRFWGANVLTFGAGSRLTVL.